This T cell receptor (beta chain) was captured by sequencing in a study of shared clonotypes between healthy human individuals. Study-wide context: Participating donors consisted of a couple of women and a few men aged 18 to 49.

Comment on this clone: Its target is not known.

Study findings and constraints: Rarefaction showed sorted-subset sequencing was incomplete despite large depth.

Naive CD8 cells, CD45RO-negative and positively selected for CCR7, excluded terminally differentiated effector memory CD45RA+ cells. The assay was carried out at the deep level. Some clones are missing from TCRdb's copy, which holds only in-frame ones; the method was immunoSEQ multiplex PCR. In the table there are about 2.1 million clones, just over 90% of which are singletons. Germline V gives CDR1 SGHRS, CDR2 YFSETQ. V shed 1 base, J shed 8 bases, and the junction held 3 bases outside the gene matches. The CDR3 contains 14 residues. The clonotype originates from a man aged 18 to 29 in good health. Some clones in this sample may be carry-over from other donors' samples. The sequenced material came from naive CD8+ T cells from PBMCs. The rearrangement links TRBV5-1 to TRBJ2-1; 10 bases fit TRBD1. CDR3 in DNA: TGCGCCAGCAGCTTGCGACAGGGGGCGGATGAGCAGTTCTTC. This translates into CASSLRQGADEQFF. Full variable domain (rest looked up from reference TRBV5-1 and TRBJ2-1): KAGVTQTPRYLIKTRGQQVTLSCSPISGHRSVSWYQQTPGQGLQFLFEYFSETQRNKGNFPGRFSGRQFSNSRSEMNVSTLELGDSALYLCASSLRQGADEQFFGPGTRLTVL.